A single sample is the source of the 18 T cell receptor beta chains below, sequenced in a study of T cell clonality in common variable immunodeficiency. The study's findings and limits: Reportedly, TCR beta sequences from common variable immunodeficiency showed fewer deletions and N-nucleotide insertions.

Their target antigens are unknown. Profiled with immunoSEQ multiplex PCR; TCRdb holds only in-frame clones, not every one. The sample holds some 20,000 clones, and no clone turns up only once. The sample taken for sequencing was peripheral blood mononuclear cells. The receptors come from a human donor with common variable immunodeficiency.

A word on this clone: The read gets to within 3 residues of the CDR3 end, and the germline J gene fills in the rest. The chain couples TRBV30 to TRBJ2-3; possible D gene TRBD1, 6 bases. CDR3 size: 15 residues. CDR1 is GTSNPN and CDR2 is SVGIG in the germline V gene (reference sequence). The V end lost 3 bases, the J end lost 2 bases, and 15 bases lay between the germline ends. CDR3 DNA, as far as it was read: TGTGCCTGGAGACAGGGCTCTAGAAACACAGATACG. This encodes CAWRQGSRNTDT. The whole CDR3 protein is CAWRQGSRNTDTQYF.

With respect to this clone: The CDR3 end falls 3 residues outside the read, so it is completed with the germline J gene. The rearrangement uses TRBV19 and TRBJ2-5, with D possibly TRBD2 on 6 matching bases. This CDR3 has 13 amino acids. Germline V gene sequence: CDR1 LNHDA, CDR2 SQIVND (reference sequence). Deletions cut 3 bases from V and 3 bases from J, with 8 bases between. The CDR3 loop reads CASSILAEETQYF. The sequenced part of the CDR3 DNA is TGTGCCAGTAGTATTTTAGCGGAAGAGACC.

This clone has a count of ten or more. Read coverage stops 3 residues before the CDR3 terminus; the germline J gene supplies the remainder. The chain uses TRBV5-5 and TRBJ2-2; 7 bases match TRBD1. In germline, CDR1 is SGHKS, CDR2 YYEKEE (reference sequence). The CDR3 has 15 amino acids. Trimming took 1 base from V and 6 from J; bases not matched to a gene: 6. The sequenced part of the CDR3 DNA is TGTGCCAGCAGCTTGAAAGGGGGCGCGTCCGGGGAG. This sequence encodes CASSLKGGASGE. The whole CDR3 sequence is CASSLKGGASGELFF. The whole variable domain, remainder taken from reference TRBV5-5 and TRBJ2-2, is DAGVTQSPTHLIKTRGQQVTLRCSPISGHKSVSWYQQVLGQGPQFIFQYYEKEERGRGNFPDRFSARQFPNYSSELNVNALLLGDSALYLCASSLKGGASGELFFGEGSRLTVL.

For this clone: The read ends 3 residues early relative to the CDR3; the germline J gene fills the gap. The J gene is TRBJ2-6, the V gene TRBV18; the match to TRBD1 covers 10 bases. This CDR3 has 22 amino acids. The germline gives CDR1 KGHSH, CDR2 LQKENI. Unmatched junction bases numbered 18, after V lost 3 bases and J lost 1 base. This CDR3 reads CASSPRQGAVGSQLSGANVLTF. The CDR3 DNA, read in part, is TGTGCCAGCTCACCTAGACAGGGGGCCGTCGGGTCGCAACTATCTGGGGCCAACGTC.

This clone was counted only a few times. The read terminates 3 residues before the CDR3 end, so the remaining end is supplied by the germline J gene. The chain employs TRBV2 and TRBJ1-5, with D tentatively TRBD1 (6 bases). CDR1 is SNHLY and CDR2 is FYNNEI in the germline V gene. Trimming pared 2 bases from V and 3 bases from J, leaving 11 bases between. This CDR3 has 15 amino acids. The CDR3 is CASSEMNRDNQPQHF. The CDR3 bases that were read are TGTGCCAGCAGTGAAATGAACAGGGACAATCAGCCC.

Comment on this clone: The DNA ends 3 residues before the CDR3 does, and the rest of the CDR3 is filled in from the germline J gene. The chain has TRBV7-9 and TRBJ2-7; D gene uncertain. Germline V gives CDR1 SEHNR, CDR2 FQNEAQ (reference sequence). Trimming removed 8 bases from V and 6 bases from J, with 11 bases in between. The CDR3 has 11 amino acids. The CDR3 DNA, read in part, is TGTGCCAGCGAACGGTTAAGCGAG. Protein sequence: CASERLSE. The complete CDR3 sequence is CASERLSEQYF.

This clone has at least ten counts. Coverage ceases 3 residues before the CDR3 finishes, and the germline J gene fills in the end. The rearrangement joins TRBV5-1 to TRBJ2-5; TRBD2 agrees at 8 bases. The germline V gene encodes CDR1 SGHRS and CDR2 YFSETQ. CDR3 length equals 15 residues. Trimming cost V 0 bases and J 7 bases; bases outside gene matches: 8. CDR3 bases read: TGCGCCAGCAGCTTGGCCGGGGGGGCAGTCGGGACC. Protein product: CASSLAGGAVGT. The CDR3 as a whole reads CASSLAGGAVGTQYF.

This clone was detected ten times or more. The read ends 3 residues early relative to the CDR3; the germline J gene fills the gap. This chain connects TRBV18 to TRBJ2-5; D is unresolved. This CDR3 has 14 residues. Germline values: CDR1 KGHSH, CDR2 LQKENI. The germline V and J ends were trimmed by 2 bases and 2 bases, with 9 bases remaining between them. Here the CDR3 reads CASSPVSQQETQYF. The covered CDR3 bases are TGTGCCAGCTCACCAGTAAGCCAACAAGAGACC.

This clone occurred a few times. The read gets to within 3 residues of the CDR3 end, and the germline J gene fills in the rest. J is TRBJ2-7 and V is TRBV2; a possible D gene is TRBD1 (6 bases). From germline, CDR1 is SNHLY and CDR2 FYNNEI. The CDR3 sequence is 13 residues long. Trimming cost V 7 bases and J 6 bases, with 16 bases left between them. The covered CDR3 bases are TGTGCCAGCATGGACAGAGCCCCTGGCGAG. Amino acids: CASMDRAPGE. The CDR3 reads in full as CASMDRAPGEQYF.

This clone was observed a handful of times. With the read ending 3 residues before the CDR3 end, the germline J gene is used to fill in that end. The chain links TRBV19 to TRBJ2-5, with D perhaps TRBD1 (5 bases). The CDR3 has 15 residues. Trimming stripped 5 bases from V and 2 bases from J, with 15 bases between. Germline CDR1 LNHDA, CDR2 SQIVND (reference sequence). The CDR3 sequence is CASSGRALGQETQYF. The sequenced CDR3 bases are TGTGCCAGTAGTGGCAGGGCTCTAGGGCAAGAGACC.

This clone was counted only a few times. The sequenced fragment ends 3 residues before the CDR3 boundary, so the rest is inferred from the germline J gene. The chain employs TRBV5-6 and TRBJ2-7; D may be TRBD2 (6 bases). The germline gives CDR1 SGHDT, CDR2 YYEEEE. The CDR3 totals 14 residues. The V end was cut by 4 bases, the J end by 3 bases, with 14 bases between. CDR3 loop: CASSQGLGLYEQYF. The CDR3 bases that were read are TGTGCCAGCAGCCAGGGACTGGGCCTCTACGAG. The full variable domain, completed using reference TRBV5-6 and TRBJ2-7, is DAGVTQSPTHLIKTRGQQVTLRCSPKSGHDTVSWYQQALGQGPQFIFQYYEEEERQRGNFPDRFSGHQFPNYSSELNVNALLLGDSALYLCASSQGLGLYEQYFGPGTRLTVT.

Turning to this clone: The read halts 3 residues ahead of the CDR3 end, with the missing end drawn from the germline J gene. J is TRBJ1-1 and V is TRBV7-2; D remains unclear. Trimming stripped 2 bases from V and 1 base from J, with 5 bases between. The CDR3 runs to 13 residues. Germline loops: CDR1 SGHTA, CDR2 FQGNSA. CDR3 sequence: CASSLRQNTEAFF. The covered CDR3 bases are TGTGCCAGCAGCTTAAGGCAGAACACTGAA. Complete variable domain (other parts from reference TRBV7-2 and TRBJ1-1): GAGVSQSPSNKVTEKGKDVELRCDPISGHTALYWYRQSLGQGLEFLIYFQGNSAPDKSGLPSDRFSAERTGGSVSTLTIQRTQQEDSAVYLCASSLRQNTEAFFGQGTRLTVV.

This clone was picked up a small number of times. This CDR3 reads CAWSAGGRGATPLHF. The DNA read from the CDR3 is TGTGCCTGGAGTGCAGGGGGCAGGGGGGCGACACCC. The chain uses TRBV30 and TRBJ1-6, with 8 bases aligning to TRBD1. Read sequence stops 3 residues before the CDR3 end, and the germline J gene provides the missing end. Germline CDR1 reads GTSNPN; CDR2 reads SVGIG (reference sequence). J lost 11 bases, V lost 1 base, and 10 bases had no gene match. CDR3 length: 15 amino acids.

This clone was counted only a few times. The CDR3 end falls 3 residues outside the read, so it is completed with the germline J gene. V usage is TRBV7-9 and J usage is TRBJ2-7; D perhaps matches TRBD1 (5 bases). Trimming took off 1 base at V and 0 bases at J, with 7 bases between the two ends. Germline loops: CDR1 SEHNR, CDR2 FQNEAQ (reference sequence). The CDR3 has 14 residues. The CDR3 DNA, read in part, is TGTGCCAGCAGCTTAGGACAGCTCTCCTACGAG. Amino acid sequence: CASSLGQLSYE. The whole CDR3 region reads CASSLGQLSYEQYF. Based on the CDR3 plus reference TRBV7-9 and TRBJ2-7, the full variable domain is DTGVSQNPRHKITKRGQNVTFRCDPISEHNRLYWYRQTLGQGPEFLTYFQNEAQLEKSRLLSDRFSAERPKGSFSTLEIQRTEQGDSAMYLCASSLGQLSYEQYFGPGTRLTVT.

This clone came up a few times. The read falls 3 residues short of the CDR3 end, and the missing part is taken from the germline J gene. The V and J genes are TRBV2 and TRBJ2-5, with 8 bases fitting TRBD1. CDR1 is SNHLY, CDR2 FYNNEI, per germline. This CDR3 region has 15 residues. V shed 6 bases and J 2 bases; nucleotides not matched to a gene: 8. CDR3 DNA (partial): TGTGCCAGCAGCCGACAGGGGCTAATACAAGAGACC. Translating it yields CASSRQGLIQET. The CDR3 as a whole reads CASSRQGLIQETQYF.

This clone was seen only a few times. CDR3 in amino acids: CASSLGVTTNYGYTF. CDR3 bases read: TGCGCCAGCAGCTTGGGCGTGACAACTAACTATGGC. The V and J genes are TRBV5-1 and TRBJ1-2; D is uncertain. The missing CDR3 end, 3 residues past where the read stops, is filled in from the germline J gene. The CDR3 runs 15 residues. Looked up from germline, CDR1 is SGHRS and CDR2 is YFSETQ. V lost 0 bases and J lost 0, with 9 bases in between.

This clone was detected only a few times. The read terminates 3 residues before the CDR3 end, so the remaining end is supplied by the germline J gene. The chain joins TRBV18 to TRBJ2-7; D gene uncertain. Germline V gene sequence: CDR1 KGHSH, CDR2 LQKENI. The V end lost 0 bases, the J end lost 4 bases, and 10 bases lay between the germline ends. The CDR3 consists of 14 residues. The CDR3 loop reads CASSPPPRGYEQYF. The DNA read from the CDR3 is TGTGCCAGCTCACCACCTCCTAGAGGATACGAG.

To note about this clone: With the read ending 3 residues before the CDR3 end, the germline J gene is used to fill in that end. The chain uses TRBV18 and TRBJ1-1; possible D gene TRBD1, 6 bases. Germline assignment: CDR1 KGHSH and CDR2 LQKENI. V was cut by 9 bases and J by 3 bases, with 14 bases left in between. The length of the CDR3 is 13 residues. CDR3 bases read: TGTGCCAGTAACCGGGGGGCCGACACTGAA. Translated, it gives CASNRGADTE. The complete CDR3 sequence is CASNRGADTEAFF.